Following are 9 T cell receptor beta chains from one sample sequenced in a study of T cell responses to AZD1222 COVID-19 vaccine. The method was immunoSEQ multiplex PCR; TCRdb's version includes in-frame clones alone and lacks a portion of them. The sample includes 150,000 to 180,000 clones, around 90% seen only once; the top ten take over 15%. The sample consisted of peripheral blood, taken on day 0 of AZD1222 vaccination. Receptor source: an adult in good health.

The chain links TRBV3-1 (or the pseudogene TRBV3-2) to TRBJ2-1, with 7 bases matching TRBD1. V lost 4 bases, J lost 1 base, and 10 bases stayed unmatched. The V gene's germline CDR1 is LGHDT and CDR2 YNNKEL (reference sequence). The CDR3 spans 17 residues. The DNA for the CDR3 is TGTGCCAGCAGCCTCGGTCCCCACAGGGGTTCCTACAATGAGCAGTTCTTC. Protein sequence: CASSLGPHRGSYNEQFF.

This chain uses TRBV28 with TRBJ1-3; D is undetermined. V was shortened by 3 bases and J by 15 bases, with 18 bases between the two germline ends. Looked up from germline, CDR1 is MDHEN and CDR2 is SYDVKM. This CDR3 comprises 13 residues. CDR3 nucleotides: TGTGCCAGCAGTTTCGAAGGGCAGAGGGTCTCATATTTT. The encoded protein is CASSFEGQRVSYF.

The V call is TRBV9, the J call TRBJ2-7; tentatively, D is TRBD2 (5 bases). CDR3 size: 13 residues. Trimming shortened V by 3 bases and J by 4 bases, and 11 bases separated the two germline ends. Germline lookup yields CDR1 SGDLS and CDR2 YYNGEE. The CDR3 loop reads CASSGTSKYEQYF. Written as DNA, the CDR3 is TGTGCCAGCAGCGGGACTTCTAAGTACGAGCAGTACTTC.

V is TRBV11-2 and J is TRBJ1-1, with a weak D call TRBD1 (6 bases). CDR3 size: 17 residues. Germline CDR1 and CDR2: SGHAT and FQNNGV. Deletions cut 0 bases from V and 0 bases from J, with 14 bases between. CDR3 loop: CASSLDRYRDVNTEAFF. The CDR3 DNA follows: TGTGCCAGCAGCTTAGATCGGTACAGGGATGTGAACACTGAAGCTTTCTTT.

The chain uses TRBV5-1 and TRBJ2-5; TRBD2 is a possible D gene (5 bases). With 0 bases removed from V and 5 bases from J, the gap between germline ends came to 20 bases. This CDR3 comprises 17 residues. Per germline, CDR1 SGHRS and CDR2 YFSETQ. CDR3 nucleotides: TGCGCCAGCAGCTTGGGGCGGGTAGGCAGCGCTGAGGAGACCCAGTACTTC. Protein: CASSLGRVGSAEETQYF.

On this clone: Other DNA sequences in the sample encode the same CDR3. This chain links TRBV5-1 with TRBJ2-7; a possible D gene is TRBD2 (5 bases). Trimming stripped 1 base from V and 6 bases from J, with 8 bases between. Germline V gene data show CDR1 as SGHRS and CDR2 as YFSETQ. The CDR3 is 12 residues long. This chain's CDR3 is CASSLLAGEQYF. CDR3 in DNA: TGCGCCAGCAGCTTGTTGGCGGGCGAGCAGTACTTC. Based on the CDR3 plus reference TRBV5-1 and TRBJ2-7, the full variable domain is KAGVTQTPRYLIKTRGQQVTLSCSPISGHRSVSWYQQTPGQGLQFLFEYFSETQRNKGNFPGRFSGRQFSNSRSEMNVSTLELGDSALYLCASSLLAGEQYFGPGTRLTVT.

The CDR3 loop reads CARRDTPYEQYF. The CDR3 DNA follows: TGTGCCCGCCGGGACACACCCTACGAGCAGTACTTC. V usage is TRBV30 and J usage is TRBJ2-7; possibly TRBD1 for D (6 bases). The CDR3 runs to 12 residues. The germline V and J ends were trimmed by 8 bases and 2 bases, with 13 bases remaining between them. Germline loops: CDR1 GTSNPN, CDR2 SVGIG (reference sequence).

The chain carries TRBV5-1 and TRBJ2-1; no clear D. V dropped 0 bases and J dropped 4 bases, with 11 bases sitting between them. This CDR3 contains 15 residues. The germline V gene encodes CDR1 SGHRS and CDR2 YFSETQ. For the CDR3, the DNA is TGCGCCAGCAGCTTGGGCGGTGGGGAATACAATGAGCAGTTCTTC. Protein: CASSLGGGEYNEQFF.

The sample holds one count of this clone. V and J are TRBV27 and TRBJ2-7; a possible D gene is TRBD1 (6 bases). Trimming left V 8 bases short and J 3 bases short, with 23 bases between. The CDR3 covers 16 residues. Germline V gene sequence: CDR1 MNHEY, CDR2 SMNVEV (reference sequence). The CDR3 here is CASARQGIGTIYEQYF. CDR3 nucleotide sequence: TGTGCCAGCGCTCGTCAGGGGATAGGAACGATCTACGAGCAGTACTTC.